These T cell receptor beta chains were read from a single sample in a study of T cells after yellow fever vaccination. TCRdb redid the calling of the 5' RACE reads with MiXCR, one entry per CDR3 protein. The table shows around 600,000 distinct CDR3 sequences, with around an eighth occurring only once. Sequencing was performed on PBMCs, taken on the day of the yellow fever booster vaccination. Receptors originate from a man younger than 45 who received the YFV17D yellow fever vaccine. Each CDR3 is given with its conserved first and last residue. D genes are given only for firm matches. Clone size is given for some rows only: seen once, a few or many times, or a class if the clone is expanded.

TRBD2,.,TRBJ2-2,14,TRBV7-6,CAVAGGPNTGELFF,TGTGCCGTAGCGGGAGGGCCAAACACCGGGGAGCTGTTTTTT
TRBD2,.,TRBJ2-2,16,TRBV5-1,CASSLVSGSASGELFF,TGCGCCAGCAGCTTGGTTAGCGGGAGCGCCTCCGGGGAGCTGTTTTTT
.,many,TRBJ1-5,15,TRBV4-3,CASSQGRNSNQPQHF,TGCGCCAGCAGCCAAGGGAGGAATAGCAATCAGCCCCAGCATTTT
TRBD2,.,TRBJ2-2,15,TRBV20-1,CSARVPSGSTGELFF,TGCAGTGCTAGAGTCCCTAGCGGATCTACCGGGGAGCTGTTTTTT
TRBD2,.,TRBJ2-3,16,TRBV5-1,CASSLAGAGNTDTQYF,TGCGCCAGCAGCTTGGCAGGAGCGGGGAACACAGATACGCAGTATTTT
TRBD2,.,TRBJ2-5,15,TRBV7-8,CASSLVTSGLETQYF,TGTGCCAGCAGCTTAGTGACTAGCGGGTTAGAGACCCAGTACTTC
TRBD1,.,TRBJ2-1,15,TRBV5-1,CASSRGDRAYNEQFF,TGCGCCAGCAGCAGAGGGGACAGGGCTTACAATGAGCAGTTCTTC
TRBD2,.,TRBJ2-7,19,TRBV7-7,CASSRPRLGSSGSLGEQYF,TGTGCTAGCAGCCGACCCCGGCTAGGGTCTAGCGGGAGTCTGGGCGAGCAGTACTTC
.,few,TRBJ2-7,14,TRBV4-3,CASSLQLAVDEQYF,TGCGCCAGCAGCCTTCAGCTCGCAGTAGACGAGCAGTACTTC
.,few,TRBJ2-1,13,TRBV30,CAWTGGGYNEQFF,TGTGCCTGGACCGGTGGCGGCTACAATGAGCAGTTCTTC
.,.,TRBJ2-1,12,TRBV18,CASSPRRDEQFF,TGTGCCAGCTCACCAAGAAGGGATGAGCAGTTCTTC
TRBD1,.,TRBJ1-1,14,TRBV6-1,CASTTRDRVRGAFF,TGTGCCAGCACCACCCGGGACAGGGTGCGAGGAGCTTTCTTT
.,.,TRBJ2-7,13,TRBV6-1,CATRGQSSYEQYF,TGTGCCACGCGGGGACAATCGTCCTACGAGCAGTACTTC
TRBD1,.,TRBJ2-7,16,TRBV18,CASSPGWGTGGTEQYF,TGTGCCAGCTCACCCGGGTGGGGGACAGGCGGTACCGAGCAGTACTTC
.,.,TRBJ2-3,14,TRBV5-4,CASSKKGGGDTQYF,TGTGCCAGCAGCAAGAAGGGTGGGGGCGATACGCAGTATTTT
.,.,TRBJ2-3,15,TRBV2,CASGPLRLRTDTQYF,TGTGCCAGCGGCCCCTTGAGGTTAAGGACAGATACGCAGTATTTT
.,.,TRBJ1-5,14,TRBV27,CASSFQGMGQPQHF,TGTGCCAGCAGTTTTCAAGGGATGGGTCAGCCCCAGCATTTT
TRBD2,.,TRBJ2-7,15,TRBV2,CASQSASGSFDEQYF,TGTGCCAGCCAATCTGCTAGCGGGAGTTTCGACGAGCAGTACTTC
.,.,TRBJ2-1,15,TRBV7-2,CASSFALTNHNEQFF,TGTGCCAGCAGCTTTGCGCTGACTAACCACAATGAGCAGTTCTTC
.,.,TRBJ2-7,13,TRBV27,CASSTSRGDEQYF,TGTGCCAGCAGTACCTCAAGGGGGGACGAGCAGTACTTC
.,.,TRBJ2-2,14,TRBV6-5,CASSYPDRTGELFF,TGTGCCAGCAGTTACCCCGACAGAACCGGGGAGCTGTTTTTT
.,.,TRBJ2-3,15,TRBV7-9,CASSLVQRGTDTQYF,TGTGCCAGCAGCTTAGTTCAACGGGGCACAGATACGCAGTATTTT
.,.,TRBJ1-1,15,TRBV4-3,CASSQERNLNTEAFF,TGCGCCAGCAGCCAAGAAAGAAACCTGAACACTGAAGCTTTCTTT
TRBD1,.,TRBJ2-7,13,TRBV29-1,CSVPGQGVDEQYF,TGCAGCGTACCGGGACAGGGGGTCGATGAGCAGTACTTC
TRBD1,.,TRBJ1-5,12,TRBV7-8,CASSFRDRGLYF,TGTGCCAGCAGCTTCCGGGACAGGGGGCTTTATTTT
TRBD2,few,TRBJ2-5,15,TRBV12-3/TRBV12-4,CASSWTSGSGETQYF,TGTGCCAGCAGTTGGACTAGCGGGAGCGGAGAGACCCAGTACTTC